This TCR beta chain was documented in a study of T cells after yellow fever vaccination. Across the study: Preparation used SMART-Seq v4 Ultra Low Input for the low-cell-number fractions. Study-wide points: A faster peak, day 5 versus 15, was reached by the weaker secondary response. Although most clonotypes did not, a small share appeared in both CD4 and CD8 compartments. Most clones from primary vaccination resurfaced after the booster (under 97% CD4, over 75% CD8).

This clonotype was found a few times. The antigen is not known. TCRdb called the 5' RACE reads again in MiXCR, with one record for every CDR3 protein. The table includes 150,000 to 200,000 distinct CDR3 sequences, around 10% detected once. Unmatched junction bases numbered 5, after V lost 4 bases and J lost 1 base. Germline CDR1 and CDR2: LGHDT and YNNKEL (reference sequence). The CDR3 sequence is 16 residues long. The specimen comprised CD8+ T cells sorted from PBMCs, sampled 15 days after the yellow fever booster vaccination. The source of this sequence is a man aged 18 to 29 who received the YFV17D yellow fever vaccine. The V and J genes are TRBV3-1 and TRBJ2-3, with 10 bases identical to TRBD1. CDR3 residues: CASSPLGTGGTDTQYF. The CDR3 DNA reads TGTGCCAGCAGCCCCCTCGGGACAGGGGGCACAGATACGCAGTATTTT.